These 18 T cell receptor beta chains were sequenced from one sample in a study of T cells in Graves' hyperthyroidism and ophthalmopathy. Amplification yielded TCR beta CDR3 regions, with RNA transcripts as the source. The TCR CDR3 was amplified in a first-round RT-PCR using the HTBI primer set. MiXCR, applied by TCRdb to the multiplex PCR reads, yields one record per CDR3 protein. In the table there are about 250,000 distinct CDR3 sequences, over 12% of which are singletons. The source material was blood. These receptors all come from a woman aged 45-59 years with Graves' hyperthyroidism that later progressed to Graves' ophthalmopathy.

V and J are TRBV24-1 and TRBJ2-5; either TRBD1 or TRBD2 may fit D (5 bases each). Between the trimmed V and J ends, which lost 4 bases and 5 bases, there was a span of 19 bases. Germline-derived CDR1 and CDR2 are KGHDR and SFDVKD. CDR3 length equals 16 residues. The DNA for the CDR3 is TGTGCCACCAGTGAAGGGTCGGGACGTGAGAGGGAGACCCAGTACTTC. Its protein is CATSEGSGRERETQYF.

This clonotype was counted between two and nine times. CDR3 loop: CASSELKGKNIQYF. CDR3 sequence (DNA): TGCGCCAGCAGTGAGTTAAAGGGGAAAAACATTCAGTACTTC. The rearrangement links TRBV10-2 to TRBJ2-4; D is possibly TRBD1 (5 bases). Germline V CDR1 and CDR2: WSHSY, SAAADI. CDR3 length equals 14 residues. The V and J ends lost 1 base and 4 bases respectively, with 8 bases between them.

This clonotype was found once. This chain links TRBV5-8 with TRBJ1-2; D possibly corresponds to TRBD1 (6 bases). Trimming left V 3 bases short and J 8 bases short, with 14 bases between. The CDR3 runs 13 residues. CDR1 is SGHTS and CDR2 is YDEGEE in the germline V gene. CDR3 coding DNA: TGTGCCAGCAGCTCCAGTGGGGGGCTAGGCTACACCTTC. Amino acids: CASSSSGGLGYTF.

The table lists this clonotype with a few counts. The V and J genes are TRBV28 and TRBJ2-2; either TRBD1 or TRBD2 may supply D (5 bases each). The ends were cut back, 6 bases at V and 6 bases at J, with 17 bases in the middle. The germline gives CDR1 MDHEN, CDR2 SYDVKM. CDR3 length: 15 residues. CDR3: CASRVPIGGAGELFF. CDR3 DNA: TGTGCCAGCAGGGTACCTATTGGGGGTGCCGGGGAGCTGTTTTTT. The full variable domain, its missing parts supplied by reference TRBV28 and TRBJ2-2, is DVKVTQSSRYLVKRTGEKVFLECVQDMDHENMFWYRQDPGLGLRLIYFSYDVKMKEKGDIPEGYSVSREKKERFSLILESASTNQTSMYLCASRVPIGGAGELFFGEGSRLTVL.

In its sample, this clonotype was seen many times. DNA for the CDR3: TGTGCCAGCAGAGAAGCGGCTTCCTACAATGAGCAGTTCTTC. Protein: CASREAASYNEQFF. The V gene is TRBV12-3 or TRBV12-4, the J gene TRBJ2-1; a possible D gene is TRBD2 (5 bases). This CDR3 comprises 14 residues. The germline V and J ends were trimmed by 6 bases and 1 base, with 10 bases remaining between them.

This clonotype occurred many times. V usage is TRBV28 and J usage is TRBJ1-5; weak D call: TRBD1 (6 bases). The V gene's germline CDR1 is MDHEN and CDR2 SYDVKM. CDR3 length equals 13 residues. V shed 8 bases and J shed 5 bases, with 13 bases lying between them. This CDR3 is CASGNREDQPQHF. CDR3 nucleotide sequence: TGTGCCAGCGGAAACAGGGAGGATCAGCCCCAGCATTTT.

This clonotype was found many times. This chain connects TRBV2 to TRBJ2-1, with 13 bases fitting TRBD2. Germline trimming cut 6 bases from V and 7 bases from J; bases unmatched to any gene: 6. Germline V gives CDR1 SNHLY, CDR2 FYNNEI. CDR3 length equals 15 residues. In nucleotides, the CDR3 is TGTGCCAGCAGGGCCGGGACTAGCGGGAAAAATGAGCAGTTCTTC. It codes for CASRAGTSGKNEQFF.

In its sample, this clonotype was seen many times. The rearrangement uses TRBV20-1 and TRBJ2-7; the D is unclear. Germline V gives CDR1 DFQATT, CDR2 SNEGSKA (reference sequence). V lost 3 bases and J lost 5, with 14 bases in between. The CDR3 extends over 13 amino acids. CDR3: CSASERFTHEQYF. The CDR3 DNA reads TGCAGTGCTAGTGAGCGTTTCACCCACGAGCAGTACTTC.

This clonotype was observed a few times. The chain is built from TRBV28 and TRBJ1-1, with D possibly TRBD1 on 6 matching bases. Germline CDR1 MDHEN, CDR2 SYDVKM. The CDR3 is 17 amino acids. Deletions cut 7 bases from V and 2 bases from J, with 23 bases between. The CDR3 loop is CASKGFLTGRDNTEAFF. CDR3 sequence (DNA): TGTGCCAGCAAGGGTTTTTTAACAGGGCGGGATAACACTGAAGCTTTCTTT. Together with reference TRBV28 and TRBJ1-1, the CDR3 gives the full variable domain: DVKVTQSSRYLVKRTGEKVFLECVQDMDHENMFWYRQDPGLGLRLIYFSYDVKMKEKGDIPEGYSVSREKKERFSLILESASTNQTSMYLCASKGFLTGRDNTEAFFGQGTRLTVV.

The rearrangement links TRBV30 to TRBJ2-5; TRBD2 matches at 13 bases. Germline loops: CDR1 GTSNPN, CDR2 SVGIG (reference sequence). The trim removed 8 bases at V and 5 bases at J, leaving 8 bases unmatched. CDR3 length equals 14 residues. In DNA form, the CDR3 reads TGTGCCCGAAGACTAGCGGGAGGAAAGGAGACCCAGTACTTC. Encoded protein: CARRLAGGKETQYF.

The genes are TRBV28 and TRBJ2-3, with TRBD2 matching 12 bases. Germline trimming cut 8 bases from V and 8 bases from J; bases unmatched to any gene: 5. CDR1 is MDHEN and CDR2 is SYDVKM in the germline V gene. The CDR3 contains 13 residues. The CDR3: CASGGLAGSTQYF. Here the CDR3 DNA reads TGTGCCAGCGGAGGACTAGCGGGAAGTACGCAGTATTTT.

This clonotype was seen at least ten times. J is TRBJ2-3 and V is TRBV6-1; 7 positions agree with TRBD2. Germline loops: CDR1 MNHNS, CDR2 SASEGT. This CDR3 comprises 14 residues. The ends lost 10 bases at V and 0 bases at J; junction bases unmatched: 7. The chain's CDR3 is CAIWEGPSTDTQYF. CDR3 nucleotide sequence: TGTGCCATCTGGGAGGGCCCTAGCACAGATACGCAGTATTTT.

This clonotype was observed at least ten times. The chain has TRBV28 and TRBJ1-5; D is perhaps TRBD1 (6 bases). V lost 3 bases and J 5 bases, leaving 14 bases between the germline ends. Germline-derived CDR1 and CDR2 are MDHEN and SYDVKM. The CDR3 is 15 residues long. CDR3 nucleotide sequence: TGTGCCAGCAGTTTGGATGGGGGACAATATCAGCCCCAGCATTTT. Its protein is CASSLDGGQYQPQHF.

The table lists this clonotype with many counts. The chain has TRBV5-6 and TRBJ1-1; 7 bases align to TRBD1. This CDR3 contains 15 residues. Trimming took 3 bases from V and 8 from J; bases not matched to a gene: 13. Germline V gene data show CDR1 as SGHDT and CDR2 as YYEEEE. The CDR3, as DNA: TGTGCCAGCAGCTCCCTCCCTTCGGACAGGAAAGAAGCTTTCTTT. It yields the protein CASSSLPSDRKEAFF.

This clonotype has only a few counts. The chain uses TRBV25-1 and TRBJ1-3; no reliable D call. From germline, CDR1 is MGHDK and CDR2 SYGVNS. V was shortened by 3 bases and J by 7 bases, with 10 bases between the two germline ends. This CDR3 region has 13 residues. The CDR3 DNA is TGTGCCAGCAGTGACGACCTCAGTAACACCATATATTTT. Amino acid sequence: CASSDDLSNTIYF.

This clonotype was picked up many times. This CDR3 is CASSGNRVDTQYF. The CDR3 coding sequence is TGTGCCAGCAGCGGCAACAGGGTGGATACGCAGTATTTT. V gene TRBV11-3 combines with J gene TRBJ2-3, with D perhaps TRBD1 (6 bases). Germline CDR1 reads SGHNT; CDR2 reads YENEEA. The CDR3 runs 13 residues. Between the trimmed V and J ends, which lost 5 bases and 6 bases, there was a span of 12 bases.

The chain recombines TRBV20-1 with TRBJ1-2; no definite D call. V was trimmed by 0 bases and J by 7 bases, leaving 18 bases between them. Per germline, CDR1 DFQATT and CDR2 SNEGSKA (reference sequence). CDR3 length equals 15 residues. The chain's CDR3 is CSARDHQNSWSGYTF. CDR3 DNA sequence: TGCAGTGCTAGAGATCACCAGAATTCTTGGTCTGGCTACACCTTC.

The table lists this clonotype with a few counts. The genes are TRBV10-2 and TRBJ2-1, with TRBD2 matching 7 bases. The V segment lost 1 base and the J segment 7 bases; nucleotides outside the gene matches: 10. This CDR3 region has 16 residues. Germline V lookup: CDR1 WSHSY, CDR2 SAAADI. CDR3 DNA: TGCGCCAGCAGTGAGTACCTTACCCCGGGAGGAAATGAGCAGTTCTTC. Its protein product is CASSEYLTPGGNEQFF.